This T cell receptor (beta chain) stems from a study of early T cells in non-severe SARS-CoV-2 infection. Whole-study results and caveats: Sequences matched to VDJdb favored anti-spike CD8 responses, while private and CD4 specificities were missed.

Individual cDNA molecules carried attached unique molecular identifiers. TCRdb re-analysed the 5' RACE reads in MiXCR, keeping a single row per CDR3 protein. The sample has about 100,000 distinct CDR3 sequences, roughly 13% seen once. The V segment lost 2 bases and the J segment 3 bases; nucleotides outside the gene matches: 13. Germline loops: CDR1 SGHVS, CDR2 FQNEAQ. The CDR3 is 18 amino acids. This clonotype occurred many times. The antigen is not known. This TCR came from an adult who was a healthcare worker with PCR-confirmed SARS-CoV-2 infection or an uninfected control (not recorded which). The genes are TRBV7-8 and TRBJ2-3, with 8 bases aligning to TRBD2. Sequencing was carried out using whole blood. The CDR3 loop is CASSLMAPAGLDTDTQYF. The DNA for the CDR3 is TGTGCCAGCAGCTTAATGGCCCCCGCGGGACTAGATACAGATACGCAGTATTTT.